The rows below give T cell receptor beta chains drawn from one sample of a study of shared clonotypes between healthy human individuals. TCRdb's copy holds only in-frame clones and misses some; the assay was immunoSEQ multiplex PCR. Of roughly 2.2 million clones listed, 80% to 95% were seen once; the top ten hold 0.39%. The sample comprised naive CD4+ T cells from PBMCs. Receptor source: a man between 18 and 29 years old in good health. Some clones in this sample may be carry-over from other donors' samples. The CDR3 runs from the conserved cysteine through the conserved F or W. The D gene is left open where the match is weak. Clone sizes are given selectively: once, few, many, or a class where the clone is expanded.

CDR3nt: TGTGCCAGCAGTTTAGTGGGGCGTTCGGAGCCCCAGCATTTT
CDR3aa: CASSLVGRSEPQHF
d_gene: .
j_gene: TRBJ1-5
v_gene: TRBV28
abundance: .

CDR3nt: TGTGCCAGCAGCCAAGATCCACCCTATGGCTACACCTTC
CDR3aa: CASSQDPPYGYTF
d_gene: .
j_gene: TRBJ1-2
v_gene: TRBV14
abundance: .

CDR3nt: TGTGCCAGCAGTCTAAACTCTGGAAACACCATATATTTT
CDR3aa: CASSLNSGNTIYF
d_gene: .
j_gene: TRBJ1-3
v_gene: TRBV6-1
abundance: .

CDR3nt: TGTGCCAGCAGATCAGATTCCTACGAGCAGTACTTC
CDR3aa: CASRSDSYEQYF
d_gene: .
j_gene: TRBJ2-7
v_gene: TRBV7-9
abundance: .

CDR3nt: TGTGCCAGTAGTATACAGACAGACACCGGGGAGCTGTTTTTT
CDR3aa: CASSIQTDTGELFF
d_gene: .
j_gene: TRBJ2-2
v_gene: TRBV19
abundance: .

CDR3nt: TGTGCCAGCATCGCTTTGGGGGTCGACACTGAAGCTTTCTTT
CDR3aa: CASIALGVDTEAFF
d_gene: .
j_gene: TRBJ1-1
v_gene: TRBV28
abundance: .

CDR3nt: TGCGCCAGCAGCCCCCCTGGCGGGAGTCGAAACGAGCAGTACTTC
CDR3aa: CASSPPGGSRNEQYF
d_gene: TRBD2
j_gene: TRBJ2-7
v_gene: TRBV5-1
abundance: .

CDR3nt: TGTGCCAGCAGTCAAGGGACAGGGTTGGGAGAGACCCAGTACTTC
CDR3aa: CASSQGTGLGETQYF
d_gene: TRBD1
j_gene: TRBJ2-5
v_gene: TRBV6-8
abundance: .

CDR3nt: TGTGCCAGCAGGCCTGGACAGAAAAATCAGCCCCAGCATTTT
CDR3aa: CASRPGQKNQPQHF
d_gene: .
j_gene: TRBJ1-5
v_gene: TRBV28
abundance: .

CDR3nt: TGTGCCAGCAGTTTATTAGTAGGGTCGCACACCGGGGAGCTGTTTTTT
CDR3aa: CASSLLVGSHTGELFF
d_gene: .
j_gene: TRBJ2-2
v_gene: TRBV27
abundance: .

CDR3nt: TGTGCCAGCAGCGGGGGGGGGAGCAATCAGCCCCAGCATTTT
CDR3aa: CASSGGGSNQPQHF
d_gene: .
j_gene: TRBJ1-5
v_gene: TRBV6-6
abundance: .

CDR3nt: TGTGCCAGCATGAGGACTAGCGGTAACGAGCAGTACTTC
CDR3aa: CASMRTSGNEQYF
d_gene: TRBD2
j_gene: TRBJ2-7
v_gene: TRBV7-9
abundance: .

CDR3nt: TGTGCCAGCAGTCGGACAGGAGGTGGAAACACCATATATTTT
CDR3aa: CASSRTGGGNTIYF
d_gene: TRBD1
j_gene: TRBJ1-3
v_gene: TRBV5-4
abundance: .

CDR3nt: TGTGCCAGCAGCCCCCGGCTAGCGGGAGGTGAGGATGAGCAGTTCTTC
CDR3aa: CASSPRLAGGEDEQFF
d_gene: TRBD2
j_gene: TRBJ2-1
v_gene: TRBV7-2
abundance: .

CDR3nt: TGTGCCAGTAGTACCCGGGACACAAAAAGGGAGCAGTTCTTC
CDR3aa: CASSTRDTKREQFF
d_gene: .
j_gene: TRBJ2-1
v_gene: TRBV19
abundance: once

CDR3nt: TGTGCCAGCAGCTCCGGGACCCGAACCTTCTACGAGCAGTACTTC
CDR3aa: CASSSGTRTFYEQYF
d_gene: .
j_gene: TRBJ2-7
v_gene: TRBV9
abundance: .

CDR3nt: TGTGCCAGCAGTTCCAATCGCGAGCAGTACTTC
CDR3aa: CASSSNREQYF
d_gene: .
j_gene: TRBJ2-7
v_gene: TRBV6-5
abundance: .

CDR3nt: TGTGCCAGCAGCCACGGAGGGGAAAAACTGTTTTTT
CDR3aa: CASSHGGEKLFF
d_gene: .
j_gene: TRBJ1-4
v_gene: TRBV6-6
abundance: .

CDR3nt: TGTGCCAGCACCATGGGGAGGGCCGGGGATACGCAGTATTTT
CDR3aa: CASTMGRAGDTQYF
d_gene: TRBD2
j_gene: TRBJ2-3
v_gene: TRBV6-5
abundance: .

CDR3nt: TGTGCCAGCTCACCACCTGGGGGCCGGGACACTGAAGCTTTCTTT
CDR3aa: CASSPPGGRDTEAFF
d_gene: .
j_gene: TRBJ1-1
v_gene: TRBV18
abundance: .

CDR3nt: TGTGCCAGCAGTTACGGGACAGGGGGCACAGATACGCAGTATTTT
CDR3aa: CASSYGTGGTDTQYF
d_gene: TRBD1
j_gene: TRBJ2-3
v_gene: TRBV6-5
abundance: .

CDR3nt: TGCGCCAGCAGCTTGGTTGACAGGGATTCCTACGAGCAGTACTTC
CDR3aa: CASSLVDRDSYEQYF
d_gene: TRBD1
j_gene: TRBJ2-7
v_gene: TRBV5-1
abundance: .

CDR3nt: TGTGCCAGCAGCTTAGCTCGTAGACAGAACACCGGGGAGCTGTTTTTT
CDR3aa: CASSLARRQNTGELFF
d_gene: .
j_gene: TRBJ2-2
v_gene: TRBV7-8
abundance: once

CDR3nt: TGTGCCAGCAGTGACCGGACACAGAACACTGAAGCTTTCTTT
CDR3aa: CASSDRTQNTEAFF
d_gene: .
j_gene: TRBJ1-1
v_gene: TRBV2
abundance: .

CDR3nt: TGTGCCAGCAGTTTATGGGGATGGCGGGCTAGACACAATGAGCAGTTCTTC
CDR3aa: CASSLWGWRARHNEQFF
d_gene: .
j_gene: TRBJ2-1
v_gene: TRBV28
abundance: .

CDR3nt: TGTGCCAGCAGCTTATCCGCCGTTACCGGGGAGCTGTTTTTT
CDR3aa: CASSLSAVTGELFF
d_gene: .
j_gene: TRBJ2-2
v_gene: TRBV7-3
abundance: .

CDR3nt: TGCGCCAGTACTCGATCCGGGTCGCAAGAGACCCAGTACTTC
CDR3aa: CASTRSGSQETQYF
d_gene: .
j_gene: TRBJ2-5
v_gene: TRBV5-1
abundance: .

CDR3nt: TGCAGTGCTCCTGAGGGCCGCTACACCTTC
CDR3aa: CSAPEGRYTF
d_gene: .
j_gene: TRBJ1-2
v_gene: TRBV20-1
abundance: once

CDR3nt: TGCGCCAGCAGCTTGGACTCGGGCGAAGCTTTCTTT
CDR3aa: CASSLDSGEAFF
d_gene: .
j_gene: TRBJ1-1
v_gene: TRBV5-1
abundance: once

CDR3nt: TGTGCCAGCAGCCCCCCCTCTGGCGGGAGGGGGGAGCGGTACTTC
CDR3aa: CASSPPSGGRGERYF
d_gene: TRBD2
j_gene: TRBJ2-4
v_gene: TRBV7-2
abundance: once

CDR3nt: TGCGCCAGCAGTCCCTCGTCGGGTACATTCTTCTACAATGAGCAGTTCTTC
CDR3aa: CASSPSSGTFFYNEQFF
d_gene: .
j_gene: TRBJ2-1
v_gene: TRBV10-1
abundance: .

CDR3nt: TGCGCCAGCAGCCAAGAAGGACTTGATTCCGGCTATGGCTACACCTTC
CDR3aa: CASSQEGLDSGYGYTF
d_gene: .
j_gene: TRBJ1-2
v_gene: TRBV4-1
abundance: .

CDR3nt: TGTGCCAGCAGCGTAGGAGGCGGCGCCTACGAGCAGTACTTC
CDR3aa: CASSVGGGAYEQYF
d_gene: .
j_gene: TRBJ2-7
v_gene: TRBV9
abundance: .

CDR3nt: TGTGCCAGCAGCTTTCAGACAGCCCAAGAGACCCAGTACTTC
CDR3aa: CASSFQTAQETQYF
d_gene: .
j_gene: TRBJ2-5
v_gene: TRBV7-9
abundance: once

CDR3nt: TGCGCCAGCAGCTTGACTAGCGGGAGCAATGAGCAGTTCTTC
CDR3aa: CASSLTSGSNEQFF
d_gene: TRBD2
j_gene: TRBJ2-1
v_gene: TRBV5-1
abundance: .

CDR3nt: TGTGCCAGCAGCAAAGGGTGGTATTCAGGAGAGACCCAGTACTTC
CDR3aa: CASSKGWYSGETQYF
d_gene: .
j_gene: TRBJ2-5
v_gene: TRBV21-1
abundance: .

CDR3nt: TGTGCCAGCAGCTTACCCCTATTTTTTGCAACTAATGAAAAACTGTTTTTT
CDR3aa: CASSLPLFFATNEKLFF
d_gene: .
j_gene: TRBJ1-4
v_gene: TRBV7-7
abundance: once

CDR3nt: TGTGCCAGCAGCTTGTACAGGGTTGGAAACATTCAGTACTTC
CDR3aa: CASSLYRVGNIQYF
d_gene: .
j_gene: TRBJ2-4
v_gene: TRBV5-6
abundance: .

CDR3nt: TGCGCCAGCAGCTTGGAGGGGGCCAATCAGCCCCAGCATTTT
CDR3aa: CASSLEGANQPQHF
d_gene: TRBD1
j_gene: TRBJ1-5
v_gene: TRBV5-1
abundance: few

CDR3nt: TGTGCCAGCAGTTTTATGGGGGGCAGTCGCTACAATGAGCAGTTCTTC
CDR3aa: CASSFMGGSRYNEQFF
d_gene: .
j_gene: TRBJ2-1
v_gene: TRBV28
abundance: .

CDR3nt: TGTGCCAGCAGCTCGGGACAGTACACAGATACGCAGTATTTT
CDR3aa: CASSSGQYTDTQYF
d_gene: TRBD1
j_gene: TRBJ2-3
v_gene: TRBV11-2
abundance: .

CDR3nt: TGTGCCAGCAGCCCCCGCCGGACTAGTGAACCGACCCAGTACTTC
CDR3aa: CASSPRRTSEPTQYF
d_gene: TRBD2
j_gene: TRBJ2-5
v_gene: TRBV5-4
abundance: .

CDR3nt: TGTGCCAGCAGCTTCGGCCTCCGGGTAAGACTAGCGGACTACAATGAGCAGTTCTTC
CDR3aa: CASSFGLRVRLADYNEQFF
d_gene: TRBD2
j_gene: TRBJ2-1
v_gene: TRBV7-2
abundance: .

CDR3nt: TGTGCCAGCAGCCCTCTCGGGGCAGGGGGAACCTATGGCTACACCTTC
CDR3aa: CASSPLGAGGTYGYTF
d_gene: TRBD1
j_gene: TRBJ1-2
v_gene: TRBV7-2
abundance: .

CDR3nt: TGTGCCAGCAGTTTATCCCCAGGGACCGTCACAGATACGCAGTATTTT
CDR3aa: CASSLSPGTVTDTQYF
d_gene: .
j_gene: TRBJ2-3
v_gene: TRBV27
abundance: .